The 9 T cell receptor beta chains below come from one sample, sequenced in a study of human T cells and chemical hapten exposure. TCRdb processed the RACE reads anew with MiXCR; each CDR3 protein has one entry. Among under 60,000 distinct CDR3 sequences listed, approximately 9.6% were seen once. The time point denotes: pre-sensitization, week 0. Treatment: therapeutic diphenylcyclopropenone sensitization with weekly scalp DPC. Whole blood that had not been fractionated was the source of extracted total RNA. The sample in question was whole blood, obtained in connection with sensitization to the hapten diphenylcyclopropenone (DPC). These receptors came from a woman in her thirties with alopecia areata. Some clones in this sample may be carry-over from other donors' samples.

The chain has TRBV6-2 or TRBV6-3 and TRBJ2-3; TRBD1 agrees at 9 bases. The CDR3 covers 15 residues. V dropped 6 bases and J dropped 3; count of bases not matched to a gene: 7. CDR1 MNHEY and CDR2 SVGEGT come from the germline V gene. CDR3: CASSRDRAETDTQYF. CDR3 DNA: TGTGCCAGCAGCAGGGACAGGGCCGAAACAGATACGCAGTATTTT.

The CDR3 DNA reads as TGTGCCAGCAGCCTAGTTTACGGGACCATCGAATATGGCTACACCTTC. Translated: CASSLVYGTIEYGYTF. This chain connects TRBV7-9 to TRBJ1-2; TRBD1 is a possible D gene (5 bases). There are 16 residues in the CDR3. The germline V and J ends were trimmed by 5 bases and 5 bases, with 21 bases remaining between them. Germline V CDR1 and CDR2: SEHNR, FQNEAQ (reference sequence).

This chain uses TRBV24-1 with TRBJ2-3; D unclear. The V end lost 9 bases, the J end lost 2 bases, and 11 bases lay between the germline ends. The germline gives CDR1 KGHDR, CDR2 SFDVKD. CDR3 length equals 13 residues. The CDR3 sequence: CATQDGVTDTQYF. The DNA for the CDR3 is TGTGCCACCCAGGACGGAGTCACAGATACGCAGTATTTT.

The chain uses TRBV4-3 and TRBJ2-1; 8 nucleotides align to TRBD2. Germline CDR1 and CDR2: LGHNA and YSLEER. This CDR3 region has 15 residues. The V segment lost 4 bases and the J segment 4 bases; nucleotides outside the gene matches: 6. The chain's CDR3 is CASSPSGGEYNEQFF. The CDR3 DNA reads TGCGCCAGCAGCCCGAGCGGGGGCGAGTACAATGAGCAGTTCTTC.

This clonotype was recorded a few times. The chain joins TRBV7-2 to TRBJ2-1, with 8 bases identical to TRBD2. The CDR3 covers 14 residues. Germline V lookup: CDR1 SGHTA, CDR2 FQGNSA. J gave up 10 bases and V 4 bases, and 9 bases lay outside the gene matches. CDR3 residues: CASSSDWTSREQFF. CDR3 nucleotides: TGTGCCAGCAGCTCCGACTGGACTAGCCGGGAGCAGTTCTTC.

The chain is built from TRBV29-1 and TRBJ1-1; tentatively, D is TRBD1 (6 bases). V lost 6 bases and J lost 0, with 11 bases in between. CDR1 is SQVTM, CDR2 ANQGSEA, per germline. This CDR3 has 13 residues. In nucleotides, the CDR3 is TGCAGCGTCGCAGGGGTCCTGAACACTGAAGCTTTCTTT. Amino acids: CSVAGVLNTEAFF. Filled out from reference TRBV29-1 and TRBJ1-1, the complete variable domain reads SAVISQKPSRDICQRGTSLTIQCQVDSQVTMMFWYRQQPGQSLTLIATANQGSEATYESGFVIDKFPISRPNLTFSTLTVSNMSPEDSSIYLCSVAGVLNTEAFFGQGTRLTVV.

There are a few counts of this clonotype. This chain links TRBV19 with TRBJ2-1; 10 positions agree with TRBD2. The J segment lost 9 bases and the V segment lost 10 bases, leaving 9 bases of the junction unmatched. This CDR3 comprises 13 residues. Looked up from germline, CDR1 is LNHDA and CDR2 is SQIVND (reference sequence). The CDR3 loop is CATSGGALGEQFF. CDR3 nucleotide sequence: TGTGCCACGAGCGGGGGGGCCTTGGGTGAGCAGTTCTTC.

Concerning this clonotype: A junction end diverges from the germline sequence, so it may reflect a read error. V gene TRBV7-2 combines with J gene TRBJ1-1; maybe TRBD1 (5 bases). The CDR3 consists of 14 residues. Looked up from germline, CDR1 is SGHTA and CDR2 is FQGNSA. The CDR3 sequence: CGSSLVREGSEAFF. CDR3 nucleotides: TGTGGCAGCAGCTTAGTTAGGGAGGGGAGTGAAGCTTTCTTT.

CDR3 DNA sequence: TGTGCCAGCAGTTTTTTCCAGGGATCGAACACCGGGGAGCTGTTTTTT. This codes for CASSFFQGSNTGELFF. V usage is TRBV12-3 or TRBV12-4 and J usage is TRBJ2-2, with a possible D match to TRBD1 (5 bases). This CDR3 spans 16 amino acids. V gave up 3 bases and J gave up 0 bases, with 11 bases separating them.